This TCR beta chain is drawn from a study of vaccination and CD4 T cells after COVID-19. Germline CDR1 reads LNHDA; CDR2 reads SQIVND (reference sequence). This CDR3 region has 15 residues. Trimming stripped 2 bases from V and 0 bases from J, with 5 bases between. Regarding this clonotype: Its antigen is undetermined.

With the Oncomine TCR Beta short-read assay, DNA from cultured CD4+ T cells was sequenced. Genomic DNA was extracted from cultured CD4+ T cells. TCRdb independently ran MiXCR on the PCR reads; one entry per CDR3 protein. This table holds around 20,000 distinct CDR3 sequences, 67% found once. The treatment is: approximately nine-day PBMC culture with coronavirus spike peptide pools or control peptides (ViraFEST assay). This clonotype was obtained from a human donor who had recovered from COVID-19. The V and J genes are TRBV19 and TRBJ2-6; unclear D gene. The source material was CD4+ T cells from blood, cultured in vitro. The CDR3 loop is CASSILSSGANVLTF. CDR3 sequence (DNA): TGTGCCAGTAGTATACTCTCCTCTGGGGCCAACGTCCTGACTTTC.